The clone carrying this TCR beta chain turned up a few times. The record originates from a study of T cell changes during pregnancy in multiple sclerosis. Trimming shortened V by 3 bases and J by 1 base, and 6 bases separated the two germline ends. The CDR3 is 13 residues long. CDR1 and CDR2 (germline): MNHEY, SMNVEV (reference sequence). Profiled with immunoSEQ multiplex PCR; TCRdb holds only in-frame clones, not every one. The sample has some 97,000 clones, 94% seen once; the top ten hold roughly 1%. The gene calls are TRBV27 and TRBJ1-1; no clear D gene. The sequencing here drew on peripheral blood, taken before pregnancy. The clonotype was recovered from a female donor with multiple sclerosis, enrolled in a pregnancy study. As DNA, the CDR3 is TGTGCCAGCAGTTTTTTCAGGAACACTGAAGCTTTCTTT. Encoded protein: CASSFFRNTEAFF.